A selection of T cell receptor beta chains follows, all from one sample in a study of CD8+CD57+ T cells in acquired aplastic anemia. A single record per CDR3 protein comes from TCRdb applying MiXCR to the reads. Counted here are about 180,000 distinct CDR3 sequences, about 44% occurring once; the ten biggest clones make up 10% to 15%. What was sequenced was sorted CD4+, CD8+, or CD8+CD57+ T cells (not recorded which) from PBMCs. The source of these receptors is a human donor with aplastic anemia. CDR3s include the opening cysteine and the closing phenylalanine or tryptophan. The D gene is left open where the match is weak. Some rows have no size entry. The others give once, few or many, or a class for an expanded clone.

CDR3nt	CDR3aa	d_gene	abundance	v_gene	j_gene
TGCGCCAGCAGCTTGCGGGGGCGAGGTAGCGGGGGTTCAGATACGCAGTATTTT	CASSLRGRGSGGSDTQYF	TRBD2	many	TRBV5-1	TRBJ2-3
TGTGCCAGCAGCTGGATGGACAGGCCTAGTACCGAGAGCTCCTATAATTCACCCCTCCACTTT	CASSWMDRPSTESSYNSPLHF	TRBD1	many	TRBV11-1	TRBJ1-6
TGTGCCAGCAGCGCCGGGCCGGCCTACGAGCAGTACTTC	CASSAGPAYEQYF	.	.	TRBV5-8	TRBJ2-7
TGCAGTGCTAGGGGGACTAGCGGGGGGGCAGGTGCTTACAATGAGCAGTTCTTC	CSARGTSGGAGAYNEQFF	TRBD2	once	TRBV20-1	TRBJ2-1
TGTGCCAGCAGTCTTAAAAATTGGGGACAGGGTCTTTACGAGCAGTACTTC	CASSLKNWGQGLYEQYF	TRBD1	many	TRBV2	TRBJ2-7
TGTGCCAGCAGCCAAGAGTTTTATGAAGATCAGCCCCAGCATTTT	CASSQEFYEDQPQHF	.	few	TRBV3-1	TRBJ1-5
TGCAGTGCTAGACCTCCGGGGCCGGACACTGAAGCTTTCTTT	CSARPPGPDTEAFF	.	many	TRBV20-1	TRBJ1-1
TGCAGCGCCGGAACCGGGACAGGGGCGACCTACGAGCAGTACTTC	CSAGTGTGATYEQYF	TRBD1	few	TRBV29-1	TRBJ2-7
TGTGCCACCAGTGATCCCACAGGGGACACTGAAGCTTTCTTT	CATSDPTGDTEAFF	TRBD1	.	TRBV24-1	TRBJ1-1
TGTGCCAGCAGCTTCCGAATCCAAGAGACCCAGTACTTC	CASSFRIQETQYF	.	.	TRBV7-8	TRBJ2-5
TGTGCCAGCAGTTCCAGGACAGGCCCGAAGCTTCTGACTGAAGCTTTCTTT	CASSSRTGPKLLTEAFF	TRBD1	.	TRBV12-3/TRBV12-4	TRBJ1-1
TGTGCCATACGGGCCGCTAATTCACCCCTCCACTTT	CAIRAANSPLHF	.	.	TRBV10-3	TRBJ1-6
TGCAGCGTCGACCCGGGACCGGACTACGAGCAGTACTTC	CSVDPGPDYEQYF	.	.	TRBV29-1	TRBJ2-7
TGCGCCAGCAGTGAGGTGACAGCGGGGTCCTACAATGAGCAGTTCTTC	CASSEVTAGSYNEQFF	TRBD2	.	TRBV10-2	TRBJ2-1
TGCAGTGCACGACTGAGCACCGGGGAGCTGTTTTTT	CSARLSTGELFF	.	many	TRBV20-1	TRBJ2-2
TGCAGCGTTGTAGGCCTAGCGGGAGAGGGGGACAATGAGCAGTTCTTC	CSVVGLAGEGDNEQFF	TRBD2	.	TRBV29-1	TRBJ2-1
TGTGCCAGCAGCCCCCCGATACTAGCTGGCGAGACCCAGTACTTC	CASSPPILAGETQYF	.	many	TRBV7-9	TRBJ2-5
TGTGCCAGCAGTTACTCCCCGAACTACGAGCAGTACTTC	CASSYSPNYEQYF	.	.	TRBV6-4	TRBJ2-7
TGCAGCGTCCGACAGGGGCGGTTGAACACTGAAGCTTTCTTT	CSVRQGRLNTEAFF	TRBD1	.	TRBV29-1	TRBJ1-1
TGCAGCGGCATGGGACAGGGGGACTACAATGAGCAGTTCTTC	CSGMGQGDYNEQFF	TRBD1	.	TRBV29-1	TRBJ2-1
TGCAGTGCTAGAGAACTAGCGGACTACGAGCAGTACTTC	CSARELADYEQYF	TRBD2	few	TRBV29-1	TRBJ2-7
TGTGCCAGTAGGGGGACAGGGCGCTTGGGTTACACCTTC	CASRGTGRLGYTF	TRBD1	many	TRBV19	TRBJ1-2
TGTGCCAGCAGCTTAGGACAGGTGTCAGATACGCAGTATTTT	CASSLGQVSDTQYF	.	.	TRBV7-9	TRBJ2-3
TGTGCCACCGTAAATGAAGTGGGGGGTAATTCACCCCTCCACTTT	CATVNEVGGNSPLHF	.	.	TRBV10-3	TRBJ1-6
TGTGCCAGCAGTGGGACTAGCGGGAGAGACGAGCAGTACTTC	CASSGTSGRDEQYF	TRBD2	.	TRBV2	TRBJ2-7
TGTGCCAGCAGCCGGGACGGTACAACCGGGGAGCTGTTTTTT	CASSRDGTTGELFF	.	many	TRBV7-2	TRBJ2-2
TGTGCCAGCAGCTTAGTGGGGGGAGGGAACAGCGAGCAGTACTTC	CASSLVGGGNSEQYF	TRBD2	many	TRBV7-6	TRBJ2-7
TGTGCCAGCAGTTACCCGTCCCCGAGACAGGGTAAAAATTCACCCCTCCACTTT	CASSYPSPRQGKNSPLHF	TRBD1	many	TRBV6-2/TRBV6-3	TRBJ1-6
TGTGCCAGCAGCTTGGGGAAGTCACCCCTCCACTTT	CASSLGKSPLHF	.	.	TRBV7-2	TRBJ1-6
TGTGCCAGCAGTCCCGCTGGGGACACTGAAGCTTTCTTT	CASSPAGDTEAFF	.	many	TRBV25-1	TRBJ1-1
TGCAGCGTTGAAAAAGGGACTAGCGGGGGGGATGAGCAGTTCTTC	CSVEKGTSGGDEQFF	TRBD2	.	TRBV29-1	TRBJ2-1
TGTGCCACCGCGAACAGGGAGGGCACTGAAGCTTTCTTT	CATANREGTEAFF	.	medium-sized	TRBV10-3	TRBJ1-1